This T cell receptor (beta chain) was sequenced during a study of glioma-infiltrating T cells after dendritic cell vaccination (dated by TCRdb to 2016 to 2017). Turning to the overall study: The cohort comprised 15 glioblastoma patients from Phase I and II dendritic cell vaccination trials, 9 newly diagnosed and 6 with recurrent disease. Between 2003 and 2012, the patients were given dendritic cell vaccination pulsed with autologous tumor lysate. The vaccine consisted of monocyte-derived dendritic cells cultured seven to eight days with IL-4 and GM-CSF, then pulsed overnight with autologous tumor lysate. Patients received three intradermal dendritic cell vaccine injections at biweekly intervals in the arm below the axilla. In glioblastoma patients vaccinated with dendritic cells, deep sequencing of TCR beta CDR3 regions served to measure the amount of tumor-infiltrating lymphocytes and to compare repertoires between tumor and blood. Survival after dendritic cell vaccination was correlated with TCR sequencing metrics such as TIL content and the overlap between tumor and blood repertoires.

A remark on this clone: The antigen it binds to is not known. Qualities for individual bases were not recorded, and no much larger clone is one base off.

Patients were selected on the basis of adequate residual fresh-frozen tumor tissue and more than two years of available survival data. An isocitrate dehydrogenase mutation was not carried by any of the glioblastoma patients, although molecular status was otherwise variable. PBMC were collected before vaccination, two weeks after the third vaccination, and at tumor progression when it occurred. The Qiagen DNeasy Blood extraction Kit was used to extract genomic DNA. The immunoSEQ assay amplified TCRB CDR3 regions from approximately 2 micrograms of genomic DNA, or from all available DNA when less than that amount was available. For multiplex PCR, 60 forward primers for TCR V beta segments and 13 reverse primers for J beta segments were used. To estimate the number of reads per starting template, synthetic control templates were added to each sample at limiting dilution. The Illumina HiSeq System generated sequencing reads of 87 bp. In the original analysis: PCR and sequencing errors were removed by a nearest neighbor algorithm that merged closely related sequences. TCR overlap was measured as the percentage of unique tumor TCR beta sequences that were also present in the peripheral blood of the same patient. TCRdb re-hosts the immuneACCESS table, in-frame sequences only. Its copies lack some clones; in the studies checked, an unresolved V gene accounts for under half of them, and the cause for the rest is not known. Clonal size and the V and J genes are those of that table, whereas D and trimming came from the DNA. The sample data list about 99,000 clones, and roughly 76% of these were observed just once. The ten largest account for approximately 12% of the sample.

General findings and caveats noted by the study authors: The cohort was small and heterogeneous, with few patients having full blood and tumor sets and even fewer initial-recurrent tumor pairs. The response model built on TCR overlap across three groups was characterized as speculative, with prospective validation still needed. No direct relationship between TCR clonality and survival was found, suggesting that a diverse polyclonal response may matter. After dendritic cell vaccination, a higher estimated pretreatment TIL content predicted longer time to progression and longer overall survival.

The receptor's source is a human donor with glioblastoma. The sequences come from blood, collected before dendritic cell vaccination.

The CDR3 is CASSSSRDRASEQFF. The DNA reads TGCGCCAGCAGCTCGAGCCGGGACAGGGCTAGTGAGCAGTTCTTC. The sequence joins TRBV5-1 to TRBJ2-1; a stretch of 9 junction bases matches TRBD1. The CDR3 covers 15 residues, taking in both the cysteine and the phenylalanine. Of all the DNA, just the CDR3 is kept, 45 bases in frame from base 1. The germline V gene encodes CDR1 SGHRS and CDR2 YFSETQ. Clipping removes 3 bases from V and 9 bases from J, with 10 as the unmatched junction base count.